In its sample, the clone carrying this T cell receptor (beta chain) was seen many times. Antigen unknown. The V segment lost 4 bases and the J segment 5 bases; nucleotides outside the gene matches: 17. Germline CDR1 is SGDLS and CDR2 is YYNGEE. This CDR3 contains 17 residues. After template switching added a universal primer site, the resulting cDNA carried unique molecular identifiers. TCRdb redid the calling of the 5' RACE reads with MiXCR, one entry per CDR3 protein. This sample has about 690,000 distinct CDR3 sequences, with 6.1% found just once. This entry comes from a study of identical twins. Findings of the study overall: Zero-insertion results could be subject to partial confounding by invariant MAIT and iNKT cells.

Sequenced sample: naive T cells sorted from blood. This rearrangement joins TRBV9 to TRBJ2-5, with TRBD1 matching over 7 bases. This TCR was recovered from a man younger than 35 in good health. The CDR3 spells CASSPGVLQGVGETQYF. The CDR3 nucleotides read TGTGCCAGCAGCCCAGGGGTCCTCCAGGGGGTAGGGGAGACCCAGTACTTC.